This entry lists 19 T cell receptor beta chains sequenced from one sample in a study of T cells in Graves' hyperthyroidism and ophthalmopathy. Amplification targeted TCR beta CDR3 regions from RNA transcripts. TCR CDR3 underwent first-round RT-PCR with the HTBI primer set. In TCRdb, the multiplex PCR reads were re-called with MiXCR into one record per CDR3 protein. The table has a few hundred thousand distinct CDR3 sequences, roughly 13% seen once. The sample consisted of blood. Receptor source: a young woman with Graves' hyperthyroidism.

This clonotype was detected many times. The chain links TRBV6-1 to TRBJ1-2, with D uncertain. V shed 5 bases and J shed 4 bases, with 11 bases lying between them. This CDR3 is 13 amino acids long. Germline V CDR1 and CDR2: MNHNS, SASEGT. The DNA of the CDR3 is TGTGCCAGCAGTTCGCAGGTCCCCTATGGCTACACCTTC. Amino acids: CASSSQVPYGYTF.

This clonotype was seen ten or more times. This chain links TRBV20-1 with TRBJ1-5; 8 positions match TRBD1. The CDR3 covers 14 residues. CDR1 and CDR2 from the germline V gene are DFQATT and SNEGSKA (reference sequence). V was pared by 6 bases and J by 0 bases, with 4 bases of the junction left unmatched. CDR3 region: CSAPGQASNQPQHF. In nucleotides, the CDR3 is TGCAGTGCCCCGGGACAGGCTAGCAATCAGCCCCAGCATTTT.

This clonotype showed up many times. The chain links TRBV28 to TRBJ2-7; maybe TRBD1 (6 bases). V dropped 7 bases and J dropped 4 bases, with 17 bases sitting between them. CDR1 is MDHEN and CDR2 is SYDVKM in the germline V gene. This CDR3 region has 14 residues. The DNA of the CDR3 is TGTGCCAGCAATCAACCAGGACAGCATTACGAGCAGTACTTC. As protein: CASNQPGQHYEQYF.

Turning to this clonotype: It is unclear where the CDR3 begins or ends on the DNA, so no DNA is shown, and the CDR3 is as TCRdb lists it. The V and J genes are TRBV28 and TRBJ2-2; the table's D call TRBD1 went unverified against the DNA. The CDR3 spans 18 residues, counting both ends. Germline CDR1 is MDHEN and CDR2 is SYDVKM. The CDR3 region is CASSLPPQGARTPGSCFF.

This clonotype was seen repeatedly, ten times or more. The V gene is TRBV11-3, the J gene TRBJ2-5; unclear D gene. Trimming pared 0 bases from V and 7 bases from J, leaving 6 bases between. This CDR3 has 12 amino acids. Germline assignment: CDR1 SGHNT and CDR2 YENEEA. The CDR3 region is CASSLDMGTQYF. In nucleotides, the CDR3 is TGTGCCAGCAGCTTAGATATGGGGACCCAGTACTTC.

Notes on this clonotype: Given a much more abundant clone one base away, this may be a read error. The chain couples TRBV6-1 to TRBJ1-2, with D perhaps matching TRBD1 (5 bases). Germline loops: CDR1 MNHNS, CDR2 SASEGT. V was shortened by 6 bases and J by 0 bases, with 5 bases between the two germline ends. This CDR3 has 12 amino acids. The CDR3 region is CASRGANYGYTF. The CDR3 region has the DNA TGTGCCAGCAGGGGGGCTAACTATGGCTACACCTTC.

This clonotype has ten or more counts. CDR3 amino acids: CASRTGDPDTEAFF. Written as DNA, the CDR3 is TGTGCCAGCAGGACAGGGGATCCGGATACTGAAGCTTTCTTT. The rearrangement joins TRBV12-3 or TRBV12-4 to TRBJ1-1; TRBD1 agrees at 8 bases. With 6 bases clipped from V and 5 bases from J, the junction kept 8 bases outside the gene matches. CDR3 length: 14 residues.

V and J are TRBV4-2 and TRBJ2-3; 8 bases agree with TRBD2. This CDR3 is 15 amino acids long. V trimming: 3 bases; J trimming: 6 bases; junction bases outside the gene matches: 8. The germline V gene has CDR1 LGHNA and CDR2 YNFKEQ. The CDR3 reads CASSQATSGLDTQYF. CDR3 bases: TGTGCCAGCAGCCAGGCTACTAGCGGCCTGGATACGCAGTATTTT.

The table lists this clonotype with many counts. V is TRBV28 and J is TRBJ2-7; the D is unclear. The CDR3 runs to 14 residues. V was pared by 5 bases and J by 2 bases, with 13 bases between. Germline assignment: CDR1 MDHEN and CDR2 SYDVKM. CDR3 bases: TGTGCCAGCAGTCTGGACCCTACCACCTACGAGCAGTACTTC. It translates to CASSLDPTTYEQYF. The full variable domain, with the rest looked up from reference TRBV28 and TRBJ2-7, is DVKVTQSSRYLVKRTGEKVFLECVQDMDHENMFWYRQDPGLGLRLIYFSYDVKMKEKGDIPEGYSVSREKKERFSLILESASTNQTSMYLCASSLDPTTYEQYFGPGTRLTVT.

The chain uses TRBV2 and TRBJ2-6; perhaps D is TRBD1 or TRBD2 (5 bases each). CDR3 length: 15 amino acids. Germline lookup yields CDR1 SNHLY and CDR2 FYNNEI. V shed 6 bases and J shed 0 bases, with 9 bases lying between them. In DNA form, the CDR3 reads TGTGCCAGCAGGAGAGGGACCTCTGGGGCCAACGTCCTGACTTTC. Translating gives CASRRGTSGANVLTF.

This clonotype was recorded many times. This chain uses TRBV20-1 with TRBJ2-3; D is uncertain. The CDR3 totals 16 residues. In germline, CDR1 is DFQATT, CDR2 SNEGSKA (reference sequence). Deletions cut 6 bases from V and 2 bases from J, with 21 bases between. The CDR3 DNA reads TGCAGTGCCGCCGAAGGTCTCGGAGCAACCACAGATACGCAGTATTTT. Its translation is CSAAEGLGATTDTQYF.

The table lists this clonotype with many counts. CDR3 protein: CASRGGRMGELFF. The DNA of the CDR3 is TGTGCCAGCAGGGGTGGACGGATGGGGGAGCTGTTTTTT. J is TRBJ2-2 and V is TRBV12-3 or TRBV12-4; no clear D. This CDR3 spans 13 amino acids. V dropped 6 bases and J dropped 8 bases, with 13 bases sitting between them.

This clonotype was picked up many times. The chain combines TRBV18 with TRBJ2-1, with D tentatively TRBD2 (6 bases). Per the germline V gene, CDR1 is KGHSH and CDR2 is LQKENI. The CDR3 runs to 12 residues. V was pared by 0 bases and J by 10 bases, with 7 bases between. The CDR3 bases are TGTGCCAGCTCACCACCGGCGGGAGAGCAGTTCTTC. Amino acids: CASSPPAGEQFF.

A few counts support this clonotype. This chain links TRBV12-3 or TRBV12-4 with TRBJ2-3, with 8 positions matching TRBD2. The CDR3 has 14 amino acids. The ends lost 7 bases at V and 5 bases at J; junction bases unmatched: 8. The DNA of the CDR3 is TGTGCCAGCACCCGGGGGGGGGCGCGAGATACGCAGTATTTT. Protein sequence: CASTRGGARDTQYF.

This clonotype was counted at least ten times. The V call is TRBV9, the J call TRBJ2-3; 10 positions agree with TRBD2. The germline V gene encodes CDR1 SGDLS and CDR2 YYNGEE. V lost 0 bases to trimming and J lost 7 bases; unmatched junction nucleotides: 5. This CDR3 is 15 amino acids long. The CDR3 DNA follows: TGTGCCAGCAGCGTAGTAGCGGGGGGCCCAAATACGCAGTATTTT. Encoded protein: CASSVVAGGPNTQYF.

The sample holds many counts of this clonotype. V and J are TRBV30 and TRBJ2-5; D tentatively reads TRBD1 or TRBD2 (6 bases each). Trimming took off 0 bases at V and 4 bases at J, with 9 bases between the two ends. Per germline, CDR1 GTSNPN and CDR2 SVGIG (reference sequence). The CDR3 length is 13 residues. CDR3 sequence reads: CAWSVRGVETQYF. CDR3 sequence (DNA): TGTGCCTGGAGTGTGAGGGGGGTAGAGACCCAGTACTTC.

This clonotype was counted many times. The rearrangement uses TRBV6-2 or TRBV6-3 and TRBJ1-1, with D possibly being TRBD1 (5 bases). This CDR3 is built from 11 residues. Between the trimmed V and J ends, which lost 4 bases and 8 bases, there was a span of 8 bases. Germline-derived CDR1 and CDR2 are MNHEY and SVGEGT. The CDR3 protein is CASSWTREAFF. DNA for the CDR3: TGTGCCAGCAGTTGGACAAGAGAAGCTTTCTTT.

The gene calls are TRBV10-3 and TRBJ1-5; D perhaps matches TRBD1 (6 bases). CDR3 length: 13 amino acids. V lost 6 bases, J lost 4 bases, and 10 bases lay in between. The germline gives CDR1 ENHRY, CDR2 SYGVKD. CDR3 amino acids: CAISKQGNQPQHF. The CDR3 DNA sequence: TGTGCCATCAGCAAACAGGGAAATCAGCCCCAGCATTTT.

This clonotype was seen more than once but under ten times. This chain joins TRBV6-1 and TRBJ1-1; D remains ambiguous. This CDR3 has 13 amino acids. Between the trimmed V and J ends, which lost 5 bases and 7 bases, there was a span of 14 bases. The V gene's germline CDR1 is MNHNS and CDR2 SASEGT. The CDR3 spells CASSTTRVGEAFF. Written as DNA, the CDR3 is TGTGCCAGCAGTACGACAAGGGTGGGTGAAGCTTTCTTT.